This is a list of T cell receptor beta chains from one sample in a study of vaccination effects on CD4 cells after COVID-19. Clones were sequenced by immunoSEQ multiplex PCR, and TCRdb holds only the in-frame ones, with some missing. The table has 70,000 to 85,000 clones, approximately 80% seen once. These TCRs' antigens remain unknown. The sequencing here drew on CD4+ T cells from PBMCs cultured with HCoV-229E spike peptides, taken after COVID-19 vaccination. The receptors here all came from a human donor who received a COVID-19 vaccine. The conserved cysteine and the conserved F or W are not part of the CDR3 here. A D gene is named only where the DNA matches it firmly.

TRBD1,TRBJ2-3,TRBV5-1,ASSLTGVNTQY
TRBD2,TRBJ2-1,TRBV7-9,ASSLLGGSGGLYEQF
.,TRBJ1-1,TRBV10-3,AISESGPNTEAF
.,TRBJ2-1,TRBV6-2/TRBV6-3,ASSYTLLGREQF
.,TRBJ1-1,TRBV6-1,ASSDRSLEDTEAF
TRBD2,TRBJ2-5,TRBV5-5,ASSPPQLAGGSETQY
.,TRBJ1-5,TRBV6-2/TRBV6-3,ASSPSALPRQPQH
.,TRBJ1-5,TRBV28,ASSLEGSVRQPQH
TRBD1,TRBJ1-2,TRBV18,ASSRGPGGFDYGYT
.,TRBJ1-5,TRBV6-5,ASRRTVGQPQH
.,TRBJ2-3,TRBV6-5,ASLDKTKDTQY
.,TRBJ1-1,TRBV20-1,SATFDKAF
TRBD2,TRBJ2-1,TRBV7-3,ASLNQPPGLAVLNEQF
.,TRBJ1-5,TRBV6-2/TRBV6-3,ASSYSARSGRQPQH
.,TRBJ1-2,TRBV4-3,ASSHFSGGIGDGYT
.,TRBJ1-2,TRBV20-1,SARNYGYT
.,TRBJ1-1,TRBV5-1,ASSLGSSIRNTEAF
.,TRBJ1-1,TRBV9,ASSLQETGGNVNTEAF
TRBD2,TRBJ2-1,TRBV6-5,ASTLPGGGEQF
.,TRBJ2-1,TRBV6-6,ASSYWDGYYNEQF
TRBD1,TRBJ1-2,TRBV30,ACTAWTGNYGYT
TRBD2,TRBJ2-3,TRBV5-1,ASIAGGPPDTQY